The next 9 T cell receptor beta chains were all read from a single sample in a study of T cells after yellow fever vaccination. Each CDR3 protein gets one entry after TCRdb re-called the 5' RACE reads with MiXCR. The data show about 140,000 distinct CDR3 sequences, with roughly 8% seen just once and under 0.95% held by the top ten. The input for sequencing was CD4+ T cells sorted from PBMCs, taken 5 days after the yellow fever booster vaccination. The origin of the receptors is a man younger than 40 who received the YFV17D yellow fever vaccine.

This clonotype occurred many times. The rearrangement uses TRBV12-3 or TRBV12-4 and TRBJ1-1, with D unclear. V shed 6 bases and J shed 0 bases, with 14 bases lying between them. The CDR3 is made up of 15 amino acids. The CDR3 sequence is CASSVGPSLNTEAFF. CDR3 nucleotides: TGTGCCAGCAGCGTTGGGCCCTCACTGAACACTGAAGCTTTCTTT.

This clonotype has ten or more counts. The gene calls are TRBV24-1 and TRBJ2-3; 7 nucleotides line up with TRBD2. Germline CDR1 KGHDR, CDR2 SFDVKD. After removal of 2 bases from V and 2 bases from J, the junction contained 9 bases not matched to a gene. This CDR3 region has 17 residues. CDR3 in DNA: TGTGCCACCAGTGATTCCCCGGATAGCGGGCCCACAGATACGCAGTATTTT. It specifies CATSDSPDSGPTDTQYF.

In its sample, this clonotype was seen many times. CDR3 loop: CASSLVSSGIVEQFF. The CDR3 nucleotides are TGCGCCAGCAGCTTGGTTAGTAGCGGGATAGTGGAGCAGTTCTTC. The chain joins TRBV5-1 to TRBJ2-1; the match to TRBD2 covers 8 bases. This CDR3 is built from 15 residues. The junction had 9 bases not matched to a gene; V was cut back by 0 bases and J by 10 bases. Germline V lookup: CDR1 SGHRS, CDR2 YFSETQ.

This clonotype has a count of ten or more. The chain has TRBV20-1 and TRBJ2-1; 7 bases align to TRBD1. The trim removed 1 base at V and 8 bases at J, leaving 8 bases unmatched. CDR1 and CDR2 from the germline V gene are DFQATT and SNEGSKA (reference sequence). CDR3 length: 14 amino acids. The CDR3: CSARVNRGTDEQFF. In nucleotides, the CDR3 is TGCAGTGCTAGAGTAAACAGGGGTACCGATGAGCAGTTCTTC.

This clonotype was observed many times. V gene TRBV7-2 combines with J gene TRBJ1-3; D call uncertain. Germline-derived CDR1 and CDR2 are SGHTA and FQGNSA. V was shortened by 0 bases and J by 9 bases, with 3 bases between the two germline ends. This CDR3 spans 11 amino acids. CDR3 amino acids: CASSLAGTIYF. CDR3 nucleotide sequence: TGTGCCAGCAGCTTAGCTGGCACCATATATTTT.

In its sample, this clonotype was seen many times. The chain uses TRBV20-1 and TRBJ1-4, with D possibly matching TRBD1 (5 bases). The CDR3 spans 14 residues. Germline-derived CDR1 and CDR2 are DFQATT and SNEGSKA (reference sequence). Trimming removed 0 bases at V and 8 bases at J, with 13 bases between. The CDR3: CSARETVGAEKLFF. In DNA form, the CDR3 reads TGCAGTGCTAGAGAAACAGTCGGGGCCGAAAAACTGTTTTTT.

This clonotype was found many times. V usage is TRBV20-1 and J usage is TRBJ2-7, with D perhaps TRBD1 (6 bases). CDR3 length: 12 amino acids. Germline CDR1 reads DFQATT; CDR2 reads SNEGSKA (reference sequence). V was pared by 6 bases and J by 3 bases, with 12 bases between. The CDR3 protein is CSAATGYYEQYF. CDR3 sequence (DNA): TGCAGTGCGGCAACAGGGTACTACGAGCAGTACTTC.

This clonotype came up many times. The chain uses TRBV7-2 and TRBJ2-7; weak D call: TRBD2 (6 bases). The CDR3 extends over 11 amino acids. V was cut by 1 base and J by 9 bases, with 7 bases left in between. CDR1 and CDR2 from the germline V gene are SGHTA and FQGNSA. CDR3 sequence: CASSLVGGQYF. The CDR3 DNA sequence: TGTGCCAGCAGCTTAGTGGGGGGGCAGTACTTC.

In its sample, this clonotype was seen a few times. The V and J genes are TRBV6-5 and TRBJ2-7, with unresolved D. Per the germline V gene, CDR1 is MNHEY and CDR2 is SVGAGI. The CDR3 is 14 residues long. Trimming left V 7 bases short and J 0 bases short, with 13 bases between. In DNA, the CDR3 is TGTGCCAGCACCTTAACACCCAGCTCCTACGAGCAGTACTTC. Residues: CASTLTPSSYEQYF.